This T cell receptor (beta chain) was identified in a study of cytomegalovirus exposure and HLA in healthy donors. Notes on the study in general: The authors considered a cluster of highly shared sequence variants likely to be a sequencing artifact.

Germline V gives CDR1 MDHEN, CDR2 SYDVKM. The CDR3 is 11 residues long. The V gene lost 3 bases and the J gene lost 6 bases, with 5 bases spanning the gap. PCR primers comprised 60 Vbeta and 13 Jbeta primers. The protocol was immunoSEQ multiplex PCR, while the TCRdb copy is restricted to in-frame clones and leaves out a portion. Of 90,000 to 120,000 clones in the sample, roughly 80% are singletons; the top ten hold approximately 1.5%. Points on this clone: Its antigen is not identified.

The chain couples TRBV28 to TRBJ1-1; D ambiguous. This receptor was taken from a woman in her thirties or forties in good health and CMV-seronegative. The specimen was PBMCs. The CDR3 nucleotides are TGTGCCAGCAGTTTTCGGGCTGAAGCTTTCTTT. Translation: CASSFRAEAFF.